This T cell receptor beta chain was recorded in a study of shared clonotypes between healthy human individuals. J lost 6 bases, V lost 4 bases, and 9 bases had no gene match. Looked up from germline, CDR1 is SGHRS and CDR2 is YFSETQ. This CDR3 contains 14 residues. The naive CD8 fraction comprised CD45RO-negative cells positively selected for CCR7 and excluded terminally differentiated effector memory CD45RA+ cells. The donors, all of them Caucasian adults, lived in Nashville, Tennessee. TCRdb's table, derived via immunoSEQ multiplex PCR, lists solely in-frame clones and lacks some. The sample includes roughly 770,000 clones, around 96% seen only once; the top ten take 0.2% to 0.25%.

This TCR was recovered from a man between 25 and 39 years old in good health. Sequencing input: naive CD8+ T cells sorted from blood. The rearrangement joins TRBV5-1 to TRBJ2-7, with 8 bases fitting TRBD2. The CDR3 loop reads CASSPRTSLGEQYF. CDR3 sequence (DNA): TGCGCCAGCAGCCCCAGGACTAGCCTGGGCGAGCAGTACTTC.